These T cell receptor beta chains were read from a single sample in a study of cytomegalovirus exposure and HLA in healthy donors. Some clones are missing from TCRdb's copy, which holds only in-frame ones; the method was immunoSEQ multiplex PCR. The repertoire includes 85,000 to 120,000 clones, about 71% of them detected once, and 0.6% to 1% sits in the top ten. What was sequenced was PBMCs. Receptors were obtained from a boy aged 10-17 years in good health and CMV-seronegative. The CDR3 runs from the conserved cysteine through the conserved F or W. The D gene is left open where the match is weak. Clone sizes are given selectively: once, few, many, or a class where the clone is expanded.

>TRBV29-1|NA|TRBJ2-5|NA
TGCAGCGTTGCGAGACTACAAGAGACCCAGTACTTC
CSVARLQETQYF
>TRBV4-2|NA|TRBJ1-2|NA
TGTGCCAGCAGCCTAGTCCTTGACACTAACTATGGCTACACCTTC
CASSLVLDTNYGYTF
>TRBV5-1|NA|TRBJ2-7|NA
TGCGCCAGCAGCTTAAAACCGGGAAGCTCCTACGAGCAGTACTTC
CASSLKPGSSYEQYF
>TRBV5-3|once|TRBJ2-7|TRBD1
TGTGCCAGAAGCCGCACCGGGACAGGGTTCGACGAGCAGTACTTC
CARSRTGTGFDEQYF
>TRBV30|NA|TRBJ1-1|NA
TGTGCCTGGAGTGCGGGGAGTCATGAAGCTTTCTTT
CAWSAGSHEAFF
>TRBV27|NA|TRBJ2-7|NA
TGTGCCAGCAGTCTCGGACAGACCTACGAGCAGTACTTC
CASSLGQTYEQYF
>TRBV5-1|NA|TRBJ2-4|TRBD2
TGCGCCAGCAGCCTGGGAGTACCGGGACTAGCGGGAAGAGGAGAAAACATTCAGTACTTC
CASSLGVPGLAGRGENIQYF
>TRBV23-1|NA|TRBJ2-5|NA
TGCGCCATTAGGAGGGGAGAGACCCAGTACTTC
CAIRRGETQYF
>TRBV30|once|TRBJ1-1|NA
TGTGCCTGGAGCCCGGGGGGAACTGAAGCTTTCTTT
CAWSPGGTEAFF
>TRBV7-9|NA|TRBJ1-1|TRBD1
TGTGCCAGCAGCTTATTCGCAGGGGGGTCTGAGACTGAAGCTTTCTTT
CASSLFAGGSETEAFF
>TRBV19|NA|TRBJ2-3|TRBD2
TGTGCCAGTAGCCCAGGAGTAGCGGGGGTTTATGAGTCGCAGTATTTT
CASSPGVAGVYESQYF